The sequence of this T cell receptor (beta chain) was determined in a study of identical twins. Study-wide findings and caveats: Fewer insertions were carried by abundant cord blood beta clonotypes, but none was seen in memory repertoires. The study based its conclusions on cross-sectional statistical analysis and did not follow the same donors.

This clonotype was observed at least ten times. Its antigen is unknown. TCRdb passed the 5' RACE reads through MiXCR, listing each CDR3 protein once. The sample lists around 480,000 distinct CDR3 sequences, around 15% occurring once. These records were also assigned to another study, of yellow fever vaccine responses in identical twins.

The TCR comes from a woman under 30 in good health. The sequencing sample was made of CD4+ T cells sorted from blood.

CDR3 in DNA: TGCAGCGATACCCCCGGGACAGGGAGCCAAGAGACCCAGTACTTC. This gives the protein CSDTPGTGSQETQYF. The chain uses TRBV29-1 and TRBJ2-5, with 9 bases matching TRBD1. Germline assignment: CDR1 SQVTM and CDR2 ANQGSEA. This CDR3 has 15 residues. Trimming removed 7 bases from V and 1 base from J; junction bases left unmatched: 10.